Presented here are 20 T cell receptor beta chains from one specimen sequenced in a study of blood T cells in healthy people across ages. For the second PCR, which ran for about 7 to 11 cycles, a sample-barcoded 5' primer and a J-beta primer mix were used. Each CDR3 protein gets one entry after TCRdb re-called the 5' RACE reads with MiXCR. This sample has over 600,000 distinct CDR3 sequences; about 47% occur once, and the top ten carry less than 20%. The material sequenced was blood. Receptor source: a man of 80 years or more in good health.

The chain recombines TRBV20-1 with TRBJ2-5; D gene unclear. CDR1 and CDR2 (germline): DFQATT, SNEGSKA (reference sequence). CDR3 size: 11 residues. Trimming stripped 3 bases from V and 0 bases from J, with 2 bases between. The CDR3: CSARYQETQYF. CDR3 DNA: TGCAGTGCTAGGTACCAAGAGACCCAGTACTTC.

The chain combines TRBV7-2 with TRBJ2-1; D is perhaps TRBD2 (6 bases). Per germline, CDR1 SGHTA and CDR2 FQGNSA. The ends were cut back, 6 bases at V and 1 base at J, with 16 bases in the middle. The CDR3 extends over 16 amino acids. CDR3 bases: TGTGCCAGCAGACCCAGGACTATCAGTTCCTACAATGAGCAGTTCTTC. Translation: CASRPRTISSYNEQFF.

The J gene is TRBJ2-7, the V gene TRBV6-2 or TRBV6-3; 7 bases map to TRBD1. The CDR3 has 13 residues. V lost 0 bases to trimming and J lost 6 bases; unmatched junction nucleotides: 2. Germline values: CDR1 MNHEY, CDR2 SVGEGT. The CDR3 loop reads CASSYSTGFEQYF. In nucleotides, the CDR3 is TGTGCCAGCAGTTACTCGACAGGGTTCGAGCAGTACTTC.

This clonotype has ten or more counts. The chain joins TRBV6-2 or TRBV6-3 to TRBJ2-7, with TRBD2 identical over 7 bases. V lost 2 bases to trimming and J lost 3 bases; unmatched junction nucleotides: 1. CDR3 length equals 13 residues. Germline V lookup: CDR1 MNHEY, CDR2 SVGEGT. This chain's CDR3 is CASSYGGSYEQYF. DNA of the CDR3: TGTGCCAGCAGTTACGGCGGGAGCTACGAGCAGTACTTC.

In this sample, this clonotype turned up a few times. This chain joins TRBV7-2 and TRBJ2-3; D ambiguous. Germline V gene data show CDR1 as SGHTA and CDR2 as FQGNSA. The CDR3 length is 14 residues. Trimming pared 1 base from V and 2 bases from J, leaving 7 bases between. The CDR3 protein is CASSLVAFTDTQYF. In DNA, the CDR3 is TGTGCCAGCAGCTTAGTAGCTTTCACAGATACGCAGTATTTT.

The chain is built from TRBV29-1 and TRBJ2-7; D is perhaps TRBD2 (6 bases). Germline V gene sequence: CDR1 SQVTM, CDR2 ANQGSEA. V lost 2 bases and J lost 7, with 21 bases in between. The CDR3 has 15 residues. The CDR3 DNA sequence: TGCAGCGTTGAATCCCCAGGCATCGGAGGGAATGAGCAGTACTTC. The encoded protein is CSVESPGIGGNEQYF.

This clonotype appeared a few times. CDR3 residues: CASSEQGTHNEQFF. The CDR3 DNA reads as TGTGCCAGCTCTGAACAGGGGACCCACAATGAGCAGTTCTTC. The chain joins TRBV6-1 to TRBJ2-1, with 7 nucleotides matching TRBD1. The germline CDR1 and CDR2 sequences are MNHNS and SASEGT. This CDR3 region has 14 residues. V was pared by 8 bases and J by 5 bases, with 9 bases of the junction left unmatched.

This chain joins TRBV6-5 and TRBJ1-4; D unresolved. This CDR3 has 14 amino acids. The germline gives CDR1 MNHEY, CDR2 SVGAGI. V was pared by 2 bases and J by 4 bases, with 8 bases between. The CDR3 here is CASSYGSFNEKLFF. CDR3 coding DNA: TGTGCCAGCAGTTACGGCAGTTTTAATGAAAAACTGTTTTTT.

In its sample, this clonotype was seen a few times. This chain links TRBV28 with TRBJ1-5, with TRBD1 matching over 9 bases. The CDR3 is 16 amino acids. CDR1 is MDHEN, CDR2 SYDVKM, per germline. Unmatched junction bases numbered 4, after V lost 3 bases and J lost 1 base. CDR3 loop: CASSLTGTGSNQPQHF. CDR3 coding DNA: TGTGCCAGCAGTTTGACCGGGACAGGGAGCAATCAGCCCCAGCATTTT.

Comments on this clonotype: This sequence may be a read error, since a much larger clone differs from it by one base. V is TRBV4-1 and J is TRBJ2-1; D is possibly TRBD2 (6 bases). The germline gives CDR1 MGHRA, CDR2 YSYEKL. The CDR3 covers 15 residues. V was clipped by 1 base and J by 8 bases, with 15 bases between them. The CDR3: CASSQVRLVGDEQFF. The CDR3 bases are TGCGCCAGCAGCCAAGTAAGACTAGTGGGAGATGAGCAGTTCTTC.

A word on this clonotype: One end of the junction varies from germline; a read error may be responsible. The chain recombines TRBV7-9 with TRBJ2-3, with a weak D call TRBD2 (6 bases). There are 14 residues in the CDR3. Germline lookup yields CDR1 SEHNR and CDR2 FQNEAQ (reference sequence). The CDR3, as DNA: TGTGCCAGCATCTTAGGAGGGGCCTCAGATACGCAGTATTTT. It yields the protein CASILGGASDTQYF.

This rearrangement joins TRBV12-3 or TRBV12-4 to TRBJ2-3, with unresolved D. The CDR3 is made up of 14 amino acids. V lost 8 bases and J 0 bases, leaving 12 bases between the germline ends. The CDR3 DNA sequence: TGTGCCAGCTGCTTCACCGCGAGCACAGATACGCAGTATTTT. Its translation: CASCFTASTDTQYF.

This clonotype was recorded a few times. The V call is TRBV4-2, the J call TRBJ2-5; 8 positions agree with TRBD2. Germline V gives CDR1 LGHNA, CDR2 YNFKEQ. The CDR3 extends over 14 amino acids. Trimming took 3 bases from V and 4 from J; bases not matched to a gene: 4. The CDR3 loop is CASSQAAGGETQYF. The CDR3 DNA is TGTGCCAGCAGCCAGGCCGCGGGAGGAGAGACCCAGTACTTC.

This clonotype was seen at least ten times. The CDR3 DNA follows: TGTGCCAGCAGTGTTTCAGGTCTAGCCAAAAACATTCAGTACTTC. As protein: CASSVSGLAKNIQYF. The V and J genes are TRBV2 and TRBJ2-4; no firm D call. Germline-derived CDR1 and CDR2 are SNHLY and FYNNEI. Trimming took off 4 bases at V and 0 bases at J, with 10 bases between the two ends. This CDR3 spans 15 amino acids. Drawing the rest from reference TRBV2 and TRBJ2-4, the complete variable domain is EPEVTQTPSHQVTQMGQEVILRCVPISNHLYFYWYRQILGQKVEFLVSFYNNEISEKSEIFDDQFSVERPDGSNFTLKIRSTKLEDSAMYFCASSVSGLAKNIQYFGAGTRLSVL.

The chain links TRBV12-3 or TRBV12-4 to TRBJ2-5, with D possibly TRBD1 on 6 matching bases. Trimming stripped 6 bases from V and 2 bases from J, with 16 bases between. This CDR3 contains 15 residues. The CDR3 bases are TGTGCCAGCAGGTTAACGTCAGGGGCGCAAGAGACCCAGTACTTC. It codes for CASRLTSGAQETQYF.

The chain recombines TRBV12-3 or TRBV12-4 with TRBJ2-1, with D perhaps given as TRBD1 or TRBD2 (5 bases each). V was pared by 6 bases and J by 13 bases, with 31 bases between. This CDR3 spans 17 amino acids. CDR3 sequence (DNA): TGTGCCAGCAGCGCGGGTCCCAGGGACGGTTCCAAAAACATTCAGTTCTTC. Amino acid sequence: CASSAGPRDGSKNIQFF.

The rearrangement uses TRBV5-1 and TRBJ1-2; TRBD1 might be the D (6 bases). Germline assignment: CDR1 SGHRS and CDR2 YFSETQ. Deletions cut 3 bases from V and 1 base from J, with 10 bases between. The CDR3 is 14 residues long. The CDR3 spells CASSYRDNNYGYTF. The CDR3 nucleotides are TGCGCCAGCAGCTACCGGGACAATAACTATGGCTACACCTTC.

The V gene is TRBV12-3 or TRBV12-4, the J gene TRBJ2-7, with 8 nucleotides matching TRBD1. This CDR3 is 13 amino acids long. V gave up 3 bases and J gave up 6 bases; unmatched junction bases: 4. CDR3: CASSFDRGAEQYF. The CDR3 DNA is TGTGCCAGCAGTTTCGACAGGGGCGCCGAGCAGTACTTC.

The chain employs TRBV15 and TRBJ2-3; D may correspond to TRBD1 or TRBD2 (5 bases each). Trimming left V 0 bases short and J 7 bases short, with 20 bases between. CDR1 is LNHNV, CDR2 YYDKDF, per germline (reference sequence). The CDR3 has 17 residues. As DNA, the CDR3 is TGTGCCACCAGCAGAGATTCTTGGGGGTTCGGTCTCAATACGCAGTATTTT. Protein: CATSRDSWGFGLNTQYF.

This clonotype occurred a few times. This sequence joins TRBV20-1 and TRBJ2-1, with 13 bases lining up with TRBD2. Losses at the gene ends were 3 bases for V and 1 base for J; bases not matched to a gene: 15. The CDR3 is made up of 20 amino acids. Germline V gene lookup returns CDR1 DFQATT and CDR2 SNEGSKA (reference sequence). CDR3 residues: CSASRMYVLAGGGSYNEQFF. CDR3 nucleotides: TGCAGTGCTAGTCGTATGTATGTACTAGCGGGAGGGGGATCCTACAATGAGCAGTTCTTC.